This paragraph reports one T cell receptor (beta chain). Lacking the conserved final phenylalanine or tryptophan, this CDR3 likely reflects a read error. From the reads, TCRdb called clonotypes with MiXCR, one entry per CDR3 protein. The sample shows about 240,000 distinct CDR3 sequences, 29% of them seen only once. The CDR3 contains 14 residues. Germline V gene lookup returns CDR1 SNHLY and CDR2 FYNNEI. The trim removed 2 bases at V and 5 bases at J, leaving 2 bases unmatched. This entry is derived from a study of kidney transplant recipient with SARS-CoV-2 infection. This sample comprised a blood sample, obtained at baseline and on approximately day 120 from a kidney transplant recipient. This clonotype originated in a male patient in his thirties who had COVID-19 and was a kidney transplant recipient. Some T cells could come from the graft donor. This chain links TRBV2 with TRBJ2-3; 9 positions agree with TRBD2. This CDR3 is CASSESLAGDTQYS. In DNA, the CDR3 is TGTGCCAGCAGTGAATCACTAGCGGGAGATACGCAGTATTCT.